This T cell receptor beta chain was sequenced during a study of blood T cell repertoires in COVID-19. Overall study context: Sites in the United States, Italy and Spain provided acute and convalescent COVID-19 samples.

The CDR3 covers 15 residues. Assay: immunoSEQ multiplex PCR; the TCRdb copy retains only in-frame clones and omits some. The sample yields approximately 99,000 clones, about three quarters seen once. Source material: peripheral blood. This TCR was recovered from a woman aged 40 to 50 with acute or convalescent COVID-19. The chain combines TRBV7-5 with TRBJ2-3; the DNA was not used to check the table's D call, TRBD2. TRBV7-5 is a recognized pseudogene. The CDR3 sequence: CVRSWPGLACDTQYF. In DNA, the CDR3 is TGTGTCAGAAGCTGGCCGGGACTAGCGTGTGATACGCAGTATTTT.